This record concerns one T cell receptor (beta chain) sequence. Its matching antigen is unknown. Libraries were prepared by immunoSEQ multiplex PCR; TCRdb keeps only in-frame clonotypes and omits some of them. The repertoire holds about 20,000 clones, 80% to 90% seen once, with roughly 16% in the top ten. This sample was taken from a study of OX40 agonist ivuxolimab in advanced cancers. Study-level background: The patients received agonistic anti-OX40 (CD134) antibody ivuxolimab. Hepatocellular carcinoma, melanoma, renal cell or head and neck cancer was diagnosed in the dose-escalation patients.

Regarding the study as a whole: CD4+ T cells averaged fewer expanded clones than CD8+ T cells.

V was pared by 5 bases and J by 4 bases, with 12 bases between. Per the germline V gene, CDR1 is SQVTM and CDR2 is ANQGSEA. There are 13 residues in the CDR3. The chain uses TRBV29-1 and TRBJ1-5; D remains unclear. This clonotype was sampled from an adult with an advanced solid tumor such as melanoma, head and neck, liver or kidney cancer. The starting material was CD4+ or CD8+ T cells sorted from blood, obtained in a trial of the OX40 agonist ivuxolimab. CDR3 sequence: CSVKLGLNQPQHF. The CDR3 bases are TGCAGCGTTAAACTAGGGTTGAATCAGCCCCAGCATTTT.